This TCR beta chain was sequenced during a study of cytomegalovirus exposure and HLA in healthy donors. This CDR3 has 12 amino acids. Germline values: CDR1 SNHLY, CDR2 FYNNEI. The V end lost 7 bases, the J end lost 4 bases, and 10 bases lay between the germline ends. PCR amplification relied on 60 Vbeta primers (plus 13 Jbeta primers). Sequencing used immunoSEQ multiplex PCR; TCRdb keeps in-frame clones, though not all of them. The sample gives about 140,000 clones, 75% to 85% of which show up once; about 2.4% is in the top ten. The chain has TRBV2 and TRBJ1-2; possible D gene TRBD1, 5 bases. The specimen sequenced was PBMCs. The receptor's source is a woman between 18 and 30 years old in good health and CMV-seropositive. DNA for the CDR3: TGTGCCAGCACCGGGGGGGGCTATGGCTACACCTTC. Translation gives CASTGGGYGYTF.